This note documents a single T cell receptor beta chain sequence. The table lists this clonotype with many counts. The target of this receptor is not known. Base qualities are not at hand, and no much larger clone is one base apart. From the cysteine up to the phenylalanine, the CDR3 has a length of 12 residues. Of the read, only the CDR3 DNA is kept; its 36 bases are in frame from base 1. The germline V gene (reference sequence) gives CDR1 as MNHEY and CDR2 as SMNVEV. Relative to germline, V is 2 bases shorter and J is 8 bases shorter, with 9 bases between their ends. Library construction relied on PCR. The sequencing machine was a NextSeq 500. Preparation of bulk TCR libraries followed a previously described approach, with the TCR primers listed in Table S5. Total RNA was purified with the Qiagen AllPrep DNA/RNA kit. Reads from multiple sequencing runs of the same library were pooled before analysis. Under the source paper's analysis protocol: Reads were retained only if their TCR constant sequence matched exactly, and those retained reads were trimmed to 150 nt and grouped according to their 12-nt molecular barcodes. Within each barcode group, reads were sub-clustered at a 15% Levenshtein threshold, and quality-weighted consensus sequences were built per RNA molecule. Non-functional sequences were removed, as were lower-count sequences one edit away from another. Based on a fit of two negative binomial distributions, barcode sub-clusters having less than 20% of the maximum read count were discarded. TCRdb reworked the public reads: Q25 trimming with fastp, MiXCR clone assembly, productive beta chains retained. Every CDR3 protein is listed once, alongside the most common genes and DNA of its rows. These V and J calls derive from TCRdb rather than the authors' analysis. This sample is represented by some 580,000 distinct CDR3 sequences; around 25% of them were singletons. In total, the top ten clones hold 0.7% to 0.95% of the sample.

Naive CD8 T cell libraries were made from about 21,000 to 970,000 sorted cells using 10%, 30% or 50% of purified RNA. On a BD FACSAria II, naive CD8 T cells were FACS-sorted as CD8+CD4-CCR7+CD45RA+ and collected into RLT Plus buffer. To test detection sensitivity, Jurkat RNA equal to 10 or so TCR copies was added to samples of roughly 18,000-1,100,000 naive CD8 T cells. Enrichment of CD8 T cells was performed with RosetteSep CD8+ T Cell Enrichment Cocktail and Ficoll-Paque, after which ACK red cell lysis was carried out. This entry belongs to a study of molecular identifiers for immune sequencing clone quantification listed by TCRdb under 2018. With regard to the full study: For a replicate experiment, RNA from approximately 20,000 or 98,000 naive CD8 T cells was divided into five aliquots, and four of the five aliquots were sequenced. The study was a methods study using CD8 T cells to benchmark molecular-identifier clustering-based TCR repertoire sequencing (MIDCIRS) and TCR RNA copy counting.

The paper's findings and limits, for the study overall: Clones above 20 RNA copies held over 98% of molecules in CMV-specific effector cells but under 1% in naive cells. Without barcode sub-clustering, chimeric consensus sequences inflated TCR diversity; chimeras reached as high as 47%. Identical TCR molecules sharing a barcode could cause highly expanded clone sizes to be underestimated. Naive libraries contained spiked-in Jurkat TCR RNA (roughly 10 copies' worth), which is not part of the donor repertoire. About 2.9 recovered TCR RNA copies per cell were obtained by modeling, versus roughly 10 by digital PCR, implying a capture efficiency of 25% to 30%. Even against a background of one million naive CD8 T cells, spiked-in Jurkat TCR RNA amounting to a single cell's worth was reported to be detectable.

This sequence uses TRBV27 and TRBJ1-1, with TRBD1 tentatively as D gene (5 bases match). Sequencing input: naive CD8+ T cells from blood, with Jurkat cell RNA spiked in. In light of the paper, this sample's cell subset or site label describes: FACS-sorted CD8+CD4-CCR7+CD45RA+ naive T cells. This TCR came from a human donor in good health. Some libraries in this study had Jurkat cell RNA spiked in. The CDR3 in this case is CASSLLKGEAFF. Read as DNA, the sequence is TGTGCCAGCAGTTTACTCAAGGGGGAAGCTTTCTTT.